This T cell receptor (beta chain) comes out of a study of identical twins. Losses at the gene ends were 7 bases for V and 3 bases for J; bases not matched to a gene: 13. The CDR3 is 16 amino acids. In this sample, this clonotype turned up many times. TCRdb fed the 5' RACE reads into MiXCR, producing one record per CDR3 protein. The sample carries about 290,000 distinct CDR3 sequences, 8.5% to 9.5% recorded once. The data also belong to a second study, concerning yellow fever vaccine responses in identical twins.

The TCR originated in a woman under 30 in good health. This chain connects TRBV12-3 or TRBV12-4 to TRBJ2-7; 9 bases fit TRBD2. The sample was CD8+ T cells sorted from blood. The CDR3 region has the DNA TGTGCCAGCAAAAACCCCATAGCGGGAGCGGACTACGAGCAGTACTTC. Encoded protein: CASKNPIAGADYEQYF.